The 8 T cell receptor beta chains given below trace back to one sample, sequenced in a study of Graves' ophthalmopathy and Graves' hyperthyroidism. Amplification targeted the TCR beta CDR3 regions, with RNA transcripts as the source material. First-round RT-PCR with HTBI primers preceded a second-round multiplex PCR. TCRdb redid the calling of the multiplex PCR reads with MiXCR, one entry per CDR3 protein. The table includes 400,000 or so distinct CDR3 sequences, about 18% detected once. The sequenced sample consisted of peripheral blood. The receptors shown here come from an adult woman with stable Graves' hyperthyroidism.

The sample holds many counts of this clonotype. The rearrangement uses TRBV29-1 and TRBJ1-2; the D is unclear. The CDR3 runs 14 residues. The germline CDR1 and CDR2 sequences are SQVTM and ANQGSEA. The ends were cut back, 3 bases at V and 4 bases at J, with 15 bases in the middle. The CDR3 nucleotides read TGCAGCGTTGATTTCGCATCTTCGGGCTATGGCTACACCTTC. Encoded protein: CSVDFASSGYGYTF.

The rearrangement joins TRBV6-5 to TRBJ1-2; D possibly corresponds to TRBD1 (5 bases). Germline lookup yields CDR1 MNHEY and CDR2 SVGAGI. CDR3 size: 13 residues. V was shortened by 0 bases and J by 6 bases, with 8 bases between the two germline ends. The CDR3, as DNA: TGTGCCAGCAGTTACTCGAGGGGAAATGGCTACACCTTC. Amino acids: CASSYSRGNGYTF.

This clonotype was seen ten or more times. The gene calls are TRBV4-3 and TRBJ1-2; 8 bases align to TRBD1. Germline trimming cut 4 bases from V and 5 bases from J; bases unmatched to any gene: 9. CDR1 and CDR2 (germline): LGHNA, YSLEER. The CDR3 consists of 15 residues. For the CDR3, the DNA is TGCGCCAGCAGCCCACAACAGGGGGTTGAGTATGGCTACACCTTC. It yields the protein CASSPQQGVEYGYTF.

The table lists this clonotype with many counts. The V gene is TRBV6-1, the J gene TRBJ2-7; D gene uncertain. CDR3 length equals 14 residues. V was pared by 1 base and J by 3 bases, with 10 bases between. Looked up from germline, CDR1 is MNHNS and CDR2 is SASEGT. For the CDR3, the DNA is TGTGCCAGCAGTGAAGACCTGGTTTACTACGAGCAGTACTTC. Its protein product is CASSEDLVYYEQYF.

For this clonotype: This sequence may be a read error, since a much larger clone differs from it by one base. The rearrangement joins TRBV11-3 to TRBJ1-1, with a tentative D call TRBD1 (5 bases). The length of the CDR3 is 15 residues. Germline V gives CDR1 SGHNT, CDR2 YENEEA. Trimming left V 3 bases short and J 6 bases short, with 17 bases between. In nucleotides, the CDR3 is TGTGCCAGCAGCTTTTCCAGGGTTCGGGACGCTGAAGCTTTCTTT. Translating gives CASSFSRVRDAEAFF. Based on the CDR3 plus reference TRBV11-3 and TRBJ1-1, the full variable domain is EAGVVQSPRYKIIEKKQPVAFWCNPISGHNTLYWYLQNLGQGPELLIRYENEEAVDDSQLPKDRFSAERLKGVDSTLKIQPAELGDSAVYLCASSFSRVRDAEAFFGQGTRLTVV.

This clonotype was seen at least ten times. This chain connects TRBV10-2 to TRBJ1-1; D call uncertain. V lost 2 bases and J lost 4, with 5 bases in between. The CDR3 totals 12 residues. Per the germline V gene, CDR1 is WSHSY and CDR2 is SAAADI. The CDR3 reads CASSEAGTEAFF. The CDR3 DNA is TGCGCCAGCAGTGAGGCCGGCACTGAAGCTTTCTTT.

This clonotype was seen just once. This sequence joins TRBV12-3 or TRBV12-4 and TRBJ2-2; the D gene could be TRBD1 or TRBD2 (5 bases each). V was pared by 3 bases and J by 7 bases, with 9 bases between. The CDR3 is 13 amino acids. The CDR3 loop is CASSLGTGGELFF. CDR3 DNA: TGTGCCAGCAGTTTGGGGACGGGCGGGGAGCTGTTTTTT.

The sample holds many counts of this clonotype. The rearrangement links TRBV11-2 to TRBJ1-1; the D is unclear. This CDR3 is built from 13 residues. Looked up from germline, CDR1 is SGHAT and CDR2 is FQNNGV. V lost 3 bases, J lost 1 base, and 6 bases lay in between. Written as DNA, the CDR3 is TGTGCCAGCAGCTTTCTCAGGAACACTGAAGCTTTCTTT. Translated, it gives CASSFLRNTEAFF.